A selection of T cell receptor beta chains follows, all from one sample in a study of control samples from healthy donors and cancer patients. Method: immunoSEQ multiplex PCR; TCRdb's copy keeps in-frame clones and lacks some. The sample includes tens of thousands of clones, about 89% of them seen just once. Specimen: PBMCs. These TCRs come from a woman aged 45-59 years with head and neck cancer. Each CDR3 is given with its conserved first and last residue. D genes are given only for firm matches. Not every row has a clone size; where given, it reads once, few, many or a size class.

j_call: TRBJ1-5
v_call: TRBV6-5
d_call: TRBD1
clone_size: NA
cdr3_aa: CASRDRVRQPQHF
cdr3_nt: TGTGCCAGCCGGGACAGGGTACGTCAGCCCCAGCATTTT

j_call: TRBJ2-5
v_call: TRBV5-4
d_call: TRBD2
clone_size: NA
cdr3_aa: CASSLSGGFEETQYF
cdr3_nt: TGTGCCAGCAGCTTGAGCGGGGGGTTTGAAGAGACCCAGTACTTC

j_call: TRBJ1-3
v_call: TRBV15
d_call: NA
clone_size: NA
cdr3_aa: CATSPEDPTRSGNTIYF
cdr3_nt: TGTGCCACCAGCCCAGAGGACCCGACGCGCTCTGGAAACACCATATATTTT

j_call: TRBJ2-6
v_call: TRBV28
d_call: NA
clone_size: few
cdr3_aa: CASSQAFSGANVLTF
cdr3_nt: TGTGCCAGCAGTCAGGCTTTCTCTGGGGCCAACGTCCTGACTTTC

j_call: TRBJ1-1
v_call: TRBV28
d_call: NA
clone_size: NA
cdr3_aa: CASSPLTPNTEAFF
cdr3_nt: TGTGCCAGCAGTCCCTTGACACCCAACACTGAAGCTTTCTTT

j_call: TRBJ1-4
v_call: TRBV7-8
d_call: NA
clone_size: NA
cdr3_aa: CASSLTGGVLFF
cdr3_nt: TGTGCCAGCAGCTTAACGGGGGGTGTACTGTTTTTT

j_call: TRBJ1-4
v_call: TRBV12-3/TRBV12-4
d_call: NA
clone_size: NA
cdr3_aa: CASRRGLEKLFF
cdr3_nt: TGTGCCAGCAGACGAGGGCTTGAAAAACTGTTTTTT

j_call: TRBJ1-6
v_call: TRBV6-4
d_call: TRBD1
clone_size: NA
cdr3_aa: CASSGTGESPLHF
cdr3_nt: TGTGCCAGCAGTGGGACAGGGGAATCACCCCTCCACTTT

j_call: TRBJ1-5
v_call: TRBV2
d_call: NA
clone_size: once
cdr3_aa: CASTMGRGYQPQHF
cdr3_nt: TGTGCCAGCACTATGGGCAGGGGTTATCAGCCCCAGCATTTT

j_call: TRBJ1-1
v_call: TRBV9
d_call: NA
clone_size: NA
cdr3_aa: CASSVVPANTEAFF
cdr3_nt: TGTGCCAGCAGCGTAGTGCCGGCGAACACTGAAGCTTTCTTT

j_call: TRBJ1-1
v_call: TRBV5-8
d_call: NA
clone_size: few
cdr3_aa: CASRTYGTRGTEAFF
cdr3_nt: TGTGCCAGCAGGACCTATGGGACAAGGGGTACTGAAGCTTTCTTT

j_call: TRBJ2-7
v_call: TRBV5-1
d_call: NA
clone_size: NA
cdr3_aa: CASSFLGGQGYEQYF
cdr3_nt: TGCGCCAGCAGCTTCCTTGGGGGACAAGGCTACGAGCAGTACTTC

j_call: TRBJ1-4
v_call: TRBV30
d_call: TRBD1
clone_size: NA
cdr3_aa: CACYRGPGEKLFF
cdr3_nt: TGTGCCTGCTACAGGGGGCCGGGTGAAAAACTGTTTTTT

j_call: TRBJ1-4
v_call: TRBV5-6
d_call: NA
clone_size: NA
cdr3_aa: CASSLYSDVATNEKLFF
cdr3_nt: TGTGCCAGCAGCTTGTACAGCGACGTTGCAACTAATGAAAAACTGTTTTTT

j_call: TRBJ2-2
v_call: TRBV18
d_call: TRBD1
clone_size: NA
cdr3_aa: CASSPRGQGYTGELFF
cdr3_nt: TGTGCCAGCTCACCACGAGGACAGGGTTACACCGGGGAGCTGTTTTTT

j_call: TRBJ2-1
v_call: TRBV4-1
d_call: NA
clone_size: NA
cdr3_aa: CASSQDRKGHSYNEQFF
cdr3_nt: TGCGCCAGCAGCCAAGATCGGAAGGGCCACTCCTACAATGAGCAGTTCTTC

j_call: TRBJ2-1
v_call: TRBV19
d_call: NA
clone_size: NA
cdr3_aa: CASQTEQGWGEQFF
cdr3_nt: TGTGCCAGTCAAACTGAACAGGGATGGGGTGAGCAGTTCTTC

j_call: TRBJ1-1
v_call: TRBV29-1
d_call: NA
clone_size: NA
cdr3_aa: CSVVPQGLAEAFF
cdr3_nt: TGCAGCGTTGTCCCACAGGGATTAGCTGAAGCTTTCTTT

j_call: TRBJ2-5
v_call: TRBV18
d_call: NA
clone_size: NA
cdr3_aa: CASSPPAAETQYF
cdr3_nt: TGTGCCAGCTCACCACCGGCTGCTGAGACCCAGTACTTC

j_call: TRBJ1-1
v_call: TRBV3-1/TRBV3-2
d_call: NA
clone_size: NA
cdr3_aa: CASSRPGLNTEAFF
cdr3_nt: TGTGCCAGCAGCCGACCGGGCCTGAACACTGAAGCTTTCTTT

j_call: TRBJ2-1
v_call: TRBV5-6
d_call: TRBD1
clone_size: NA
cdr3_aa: CASSYSGGTGLFGNEQFF
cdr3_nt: TGTGCCAGCAGCTACTCAGGTGGGACAGGGTTGTTTGGCAATGAGCAGTTCTTC

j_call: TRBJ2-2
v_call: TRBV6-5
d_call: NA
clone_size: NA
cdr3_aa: CASRGGQYTGELFF
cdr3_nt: TGTGCCAGCAGGGGTGGACAGTACACCGGGGAGCTGTTTTTT